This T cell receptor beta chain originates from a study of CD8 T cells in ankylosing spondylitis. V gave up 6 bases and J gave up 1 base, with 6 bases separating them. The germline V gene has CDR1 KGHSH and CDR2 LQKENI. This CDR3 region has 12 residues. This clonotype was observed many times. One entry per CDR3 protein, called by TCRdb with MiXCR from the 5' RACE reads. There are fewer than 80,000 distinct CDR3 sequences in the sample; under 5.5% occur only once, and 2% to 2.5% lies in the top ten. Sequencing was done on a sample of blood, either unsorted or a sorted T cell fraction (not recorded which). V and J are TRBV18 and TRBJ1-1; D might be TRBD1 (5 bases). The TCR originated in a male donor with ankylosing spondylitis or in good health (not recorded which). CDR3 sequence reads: CASSGQNTEAFF. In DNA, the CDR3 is TGTGCCAGCTCCGGACAGAACACTGAAGCTTTCTTT.